This paragraph covers one T cell receptor (beta chain) sequence. Its antigen remains undetermined. The junction departs from the called germline gene at one end, perhaps through a read error. The cohort consisted of 666 healthy bone marrow donors. At the time of sampling, every cohort member was nominally healthy, though immune exposures that went unrecorded were likely present. The donor tested CMV seronegative and was one of the 352 seronegative cohort members. Every donor gave a peripheral blood sample, and the peripheral blood mononuclear cells from that sample were used for TCR beta sequencing. The Qiagen DNeasy Blood Extraction Kit was used to extract genomic DNA from the blood cell samples. These data are taken from a study of cytomegalovirus exposure and HLA in healthy donors (TCRdb year 2017). Study-wide context: According to an earlier analysis of 587 of the donors, some 170 million T cells yielded 90 million to 140 million unique TCR beta sequences and more than 250 Gb of sequence data. An earlier analysis of roughly 580 of the donors used high-throughput TCR beta sequencing to judge whether each TCR beta V gene segment behaved as functional or pseudogenic. All discovery cohort repertoires had been generated on a single sequencing platform. The later analysis used no new phenotypic data to find candidate immune exposures, relying instead on TCR beta sequences and their occurrence across donors. To predict cytomegalovirus infection status, the study brought together high-throughput TCR immunosequencing, statistical association of individual TCRs with disease status, and machine learning. The aim of the study was to test whether cataloging public T cell receptors could identify signatures of past pathogen exposure. Besides the first cohort of around 670 subjects, a separate validation cohort made up of some 110 different subjects was used. Across around 400 genotyped donors of the cohort, an average of 235,054 unique TCR beta nucleotide sequences per donor were sequenced, and approximately 17% of those sequences were non-productive. The number of typed donors differed by locus: about 620-640 for A, B, C, DRB1 and DQB1; approximately 530 for DQA1; 600 to 610 for DPA1; and about 450 for DPB1. An early release that covered about 600 HLA-typed donors contained approximately 320 gigabases of sequencing data and tens of millions of unique TCR sequences. Five DR-DQ haplotypes were treated as single units for association and clustering because of strong linkage in the cohort. Donor age, sex, ethnicity and CMV serostatus were compiled together with the repertoire data. In a later genetic analysis, genome-wide SNP genotypes for about 65% of the roughly 670 donors were used, and that subset was treated as a discovery cohort. Of the 300 to 500 genotyped donors, approximately 81% were placed in the genetic ancestry cluster associated with self-reported Caucasian donors. The study used immunosequencing to profile the T cell repertoires of several hundred subjects and linked those repertoires to cytomegalovirus serostatus. A later analysis re-analyzed previously published TCR beta repertoires from roughly 630 donors and added high-resolution HLA genotyping to study TCR occurrence patterns. Class I and class II HLA loci were covered by the typing at four-digit resolution.

Beyond this particular receptor, the publication reports: For the cohort, immune exposure information was limited to CMV serostatus. In a later analysis, 15,000 to 20,000 TCR beta sequences were associated with specific HLA alleles at a false discovery rate of 0.05. In a later analysis, the rate of TCR association differed among HLA loci, with DRB1 alleles having the most associated TCRs and HLA-C alleles having the fewest. Strong co-occurrence of HLA alleles, especially DR and DQ, made assigning TCR associations to individual alleles difficult. In vitro tests confirmed that a few of the cytomegalovirus-associated TCR beta chains recognize cytomegalovirus antigens. Compared with equally common non-associated chains, HLA-associated TCR beta chains in a later analysis were more clonally expanded and had lower generation probabilities. A later analysis found that most CMV-associated TCR beta chains appeared HLA-restricted, with HLA associations seemingly driven largely by CMV exposure. In a later analysis, several top co-occurrence clusters were reported to appear linked to parvovirus B19, influenza, CMV and Epstein-Barr virus. While some public TCRs were present in many individuals, most TCR sequences turned up only very rarely across donors. Some IMGT-functional V segments, including TRBV6-2 and TRBV6-3, could not be told apart with the 87-base-pair reads, so those segments were excluded. Because counts were too low, seventeen rarely observed V segments, including chromosome 9 orphons, were excluded from the earlier analysis of under 650 of the donors. The authors suggested that the approach could potentially be generalized to other disease states and immunological phenotypes. In this cohort, only TCR beta chains were sequenced, and detectable features were limited by the absence of alpha or paired-chain data. A later genetic analysis reported fewer N-insertions in productive TCRs among donors in an Asian-associated ancestry cluster than the roughly 700-donor mean. A cluster of highly shared sequence variants was judged likely to be a technical artifact of the sequencing pipeline. A further reported finding was that TCR beta sequences accurately predicted the HLA-A and HLA-B alleles for most subjects in the first cohort. The presence/absence analyses assumed that sequencing depth was roughly uniform across donors, and that assumption may not be true. The classifier was reported to diagnose cytomegalovirus status with high specificity and sensitivity in both the original and validation cohorts. Correlated functional status among segregating V segments might reflect linkage disequilibrium, but an unknown experimental factor could not be ruled out. The study gave a list of roughly 150 TCR beta chains associated with cytomegalovirus. Because HLA typing was unavailable for some donors at each locus, only the typed subset was used in association tests. An earlier analysis of approximately 500 of the donors showed that most TCR beta V segments appeared in productive rearrangements either about 87% or about 30% of the time, which broadly matched IMGT annotations. A later genetic analysis associated a missense DCLRE1C variant with V-gene and J-gene trimming of TCR beta chains, and an independent cohort replicated the association.

CDR1 SEHNR and CDR2 FQNEAQ were looked up in the germline V gene (reference sequence). The CDR3, cysteine through phenylalanine, is 16 amino acids long. Just the 48-base CDR3 DNA is kept, in frame starting at base 1. Libraries were built with the immunoSEQ multiplex PCR assay. For the multiplex PCR, a mixture combining 60 forward primers for TCR Vbeta segments and 13 reverse primers for TCR Jbeta segments was used. A multiplex PCR assay on genomic DNA amplified the CDR3 region of rearranged TCR beta genes. Amplified TCR beta libraries were sequenced as 87-base-pair reads on the Illumina HiSeq System. Per the authors' processing: A later analysis counted about 80 million unique TCR beta chains across the 640 or so repertoires, and about 10 million of these chains were shared by at least two donors. To remove PCR and sequencing errors, raw reads were error-corrected and collapsed into unique sequences using a nearest-neighbor algorithm that merged closely related sequences. CDR3 sequences were aligned to IMGT reference sequences to assign V, D and J gene segments. Each retained sequence needed at least a six-nucleotide match to both a V gene segment and a J gene segment. Rearrangements were classified as productive when the CDR3 lacked stop codons and remained in frame with V and J, and all other rearrangements were classified as non-productive. CDR3 was defined according to IMGT convention as the region running from the second conserved V-encoded cysteine to the conserved J-encoded phenylalanine. In an earlier analysis of roughly 580 of the donors, sequences lacking an unambiguous match to a single V gene segment were excluded. An earlier analysis of around 600 of the donors classified V segments as functional when productive rearrangements were above 56.7% and as segregating when the standard deviation between donors was above 5%. A statistical classification framework was built for diagnosing cytomegalovirus status from the catalog of TCR beta chain sequences. In a later analysis, V and J genes were assigned by comparing TCR nucleotide sequences against IMGT/GENE-DB human TR gene sequences. A later analysis assigned CDR3 sequences and most-parsimonious VDJ recombination scenarios with the TCRdist pipeline. In a later analysis, each TCR beta chain was defined by its CDR3 amino acid sequence together with its V-gene family, and reads lacking a unique V-gene family were excluded. As a way to deal with suspected cross-contamination and a sequencing artifact, a later analysis dropped 640 or so nucleotide sequences that were highly shared and had low generation probability. In a later analysis, a clonal expansion index for each public chain was calculated from normalized within-repertoire ranks of inferred template counts. A later analysis computed generation probabilities with a VDJ recombination model fitted to out-of-frame rearrangements, and checked the results against IGoR. A later analysis scored TCR-TCR, TCR-HLA and TCR-CMV co-occurrence with hypergeometric tests, applying a repertoire-size bias correction to TCR pairs. In a later analysis, false discovery rates were estimated by permuting HLA or CMV assignments 20 times. In a later analysis, co-occurring TCRs were grouped using DBSCAN, and TCRdist sequence similarity was added for clustering within HLA-allele-positive subsets. Repertoires with fewer than 30,000 or more than 120,000 public chains were left out of co-occurrence clustering, as were several repertoires with anomalous nucleotide sharing. The table was pulled from immuneACCESS by TCRdb, which kept in-frame rearrangements only. Such tables lose some clones; where checked, under half of the loss comes from unresolved V genes, and the rest has no known cause. The DNA was the basis for D and trimming; V, J and clone size are from that table. This sample has roughly 290,000 clones in its table, and 75% to 85% of those were observed once. Over 0.3% of the sample is taken by the ten largest.

The sequenced sample consisted of PBMCs. The receptor was isolated from a girl aged 2-15 years in good health and CMV-seronegative. The chain employs TRBV7-9 and TRBJ1-5; a tentative D match to TRBD1 spans 6 bases. The nucleotides are TGTTCCAGCAGCCCGTCCGACAGGACCCTTTTCACGGCCCAGCATTTT. This gives the protein CSSSPSDRTLFTAQHF.